Listed here is a single T cell receptor (beta chain). This entry is derived from a study of blood T cell repertoires in COVID-19. Background on the study: From T cells, B-cell-depleted T cells, or PBMCs came the material, which was cDNA or gDNA.

Participants were aged about 18 to 100 years, lived in over 20 US areas, and enrolled virtually. The CDR3 consists of 14 residues. Per germline, CDR1 SGHAT and CDR2 FQNNGV. After removal of 6 bases from V and 4 bases from J, the junction contained 6 bases not matched to a gene. The data were produced by immunoSEQ multiplex PCR, yet TCRdb's version contains in-frame clones alone and is incomplete. The table lists 150,000 or so clones, 65% to 85% of them singletons. This sequence was found in a man between 65 and 79 years old who had been exposed to COVID-19. Sequencing used PBMCs or T cells enriched from blood (not recorded which). The chain employs TRBV11-2 and TRBJ2-1; TRBD1 matches at 7 bases. CDR3 protein: CASSLGGPYNEQFF. CDR3 nucleotides: TGTGCCAGCAGTCTAGGGGGCCCTTACAATGAGCAGTTCTTC.